This T cell receptor beta chain comes out of a study of T cell repertoires in cytomegalovirus infection. TCRdb used MiXCR to reprocess the reads, holding one entry per CDR3 protein. The data contain roughly 300,000 distinct CDR3 sequences, about 25% of them singletons. Trimming removed 4 bases from V and 5 bases from J, with 15 bases in between. Germline-derived CDR1 and CDR2 are SGHRS and YFSETQ. The CDR3 is made up of 14 amino acids. The sequencing input was PBMCs. The TCR comes from a human donor in good health (CMV status not recorded). Some clones in this sample may be carry-over from other donors' samples. The genes are TRBV5-1 and TRBJ1-1, with D possibly being TRBD1 (6 bases). The CDR3 region has the DNA TGCGCCAGCAGCCCCTCCGGACAGCTGACTGAAGCTTTCTTT. This codes for CASSPSGQLTEAFF.